This TCR beta chain emerged from a study of cytomegalovirus exposure and HLA in healthy donors. As for the study in general: The 500 to 750 first-cohort repertoires and the roughly 120 validation repertoires shared the same platform, a later analysis reported.

Regarding this clone: Antigen unknown.

Notes on the study in general: Under in vitro conditions, a few CMV-associated chains were confirmed as specific for CMV antigens. That first-cohort TCR clusters tended to co-occur in the 100 to 150 validation repertoires was found in a later analysis.

V lost 4 bases and J lost 7, with 13 bases in between. Germline V gives CDR1 SGHTA, CDR2 FQGNSA. This CDR3 is built from 14 residues. Some clones are missing from TCRdb's copy, which holds only in-frame ones; the method was immunoSEQ multiplex PCR. This sample carries more than 85,000 clones, 88% of them seen once, and the ten largest clones take about 2.1%. Separate from the 666-subject first cohort was the approximately 110-subject validation cohort, to which the donors belonged. Specimen: PBMCs. V usage is TRBV7-2 and J usage is TRBJ1-4; possible D gene TRBD1, 6 bases. This clonotype was sampled from a woman between 18 and 29 years old in good health and CMV-seronegative. In nucleotides, the CDR3 is TGTGCCAGCAGCTCCAGGGACATTGGTGAAAAACTGTTTTTT. Encoded protein: CASSSRDIGEKLFF.